These 13 T cell receptor beta chains share one sample of origin, sequenced in a study of T cells in Graves' hyperthyroidism and ophthalmopathy. TCR beta CDR3 sequences were amplified from RNA transcripts. During a first-round RT-PCR of the TCR CDR3, the HTBI primer set was used. TCRdb independently ran MiXCR on the multiplex PCR reads; one entry per CDR3 protein. Of 500,000 to 800,000 distinct CDR3 sequences listed, roughly 14% were seen once; the top ten hold around 12%. Sequencing was carried out using blood. These receptors all stem from a woman aged 50 to 65 with Graves' ophthalmopathy.

Of note for this clonotype: A much larger clone differs from this one at a single base, so this may be a read error. V and J are TRBV5-1 and TRBJ2-3; D may match TRBD1 or TRBD2 (5 bases each). Germline CDR1 and CDR2: SGHRS and YFSETQ. The CDR3 spans 14 residues. The DNA of the CDR3 is TGCGCCAGCAGCACCGGGACGCCCACAAATACGCAGTATTTT. This translates into CASSTGTPTNTQYF.

This clonotype was seen a few times. In DNA, the CDR3 is TGTGCCAGCAGCGCATCGCAAAAAAACATTCAGTACTTC. Translated, it gives CASSASQKNIQYF. The V gene is TRBV3-1, the J gene TRBJ2-4; D gene ambiguous. The CDR3 has 13 amino acids. Germline V gives CDR1 LGHDT, CDR2 YNNKEL (reference sequence). Deletions cut 5 bases from V and 4 bases from J, with 9 bases between. Filled out from reference TRBV3-1 and TRBJ2-4, the complete variable domain reads DTAVSQTPKYLVTQMGNDKSIKCEQNLGHDTMYWYKQDSKKFLKIMFSYNNKELIINETVPNRFSPKSPDKAHLNLHINSLELGDSAVYFCASSASQKNIQYFGAGTRLSVL.

The sample holds a few counts of this clonotype. The gene calls are TRBV6-2 or TRBV6-3 and TRBJ2-5, with 7 bases identical to TRBD2. Unmatched junction bases numbered 6, after V lost 6 bases and J lost 2 bases. The CDR3 has 14 residues. The germline CDR1 and CDR2 sequences are MNHEY and SVGEGT. CDR3 sequence: CASRSGTSQETQYF. For the CDR3, the DNA is TGTGCCAGCAGGAGCGGGACTTCGCAAGAGACCCAGTACTTC.

This clonotype turned up a few times. This chain joins TRBV9 and TRBJ2-1, with 14 nucleotides matching TRBD2. J lost 10 bases, V lost 0 bases, and 6 bases had no gene match. The CDR3 is 16 residues long. Germline V gene sequence: CDR1 SGDLS, CDR2 YYNGEE. This chain's CDR3 is CASSVDKTSGRVEQFF. CDR3 sequence (DNA): TGTGCCAGCAGCGTAGATAAGACTAGCGGGAGGGTGGAGCAGTTCTTC.

Comment on this clonotype: It may be a read error: a sequence one base away is much more abundant. J is TRBJ1-1 and V is TRBV2, with D unresolved. Trimming pared 8 bases from V and 0 bases from J, leaving 13 bases between. The CDR3 sequence is 14 residues long. Looked up from germline, CDR1 is SNHLY and CDR2 is FYNNEI. For the CDR3, the DNA is TGTGCCAGCCCTAGAAACATAATGAACACTGAAGCTTTCTTT. It specifies CASPRNIMNTEAFF.

The chain combines TRBV10-3 with TRBJ1-6; D may be TRBD1 (5 bases). Deletions cut 0 bases from V and 3 bases from J, with 9 bases between. Per germline, CDR1 ENHRY and CDR2 SYGVKD. The CDR3 has 16 amino acids. The CDR3 spells CAISESGQLYNSPLHF. The CDR3, as DNA: TGTGCCATCAGTGAGTCTGGACAACTCTATAATTCACCCCTCCACTTT.

In its sample, this clonotype was seen many times. The chain links TRBV13 to TRBJ2-4; 7 bases are shared with TRBD1. Per germline, CDR1 PRHDT and CDR2 FYEKMQ (reference sequence). The CDR3 length is 16 residues. Trimming at V came to 3 bases and at J to 3 bases, leaving 8 bases not matched to a gene. CDR3 DNA: TGTGCCAGCAGCTTCAGGCAGGGGGTAAACAAAAACATTCAGTACTTC. Its protein is CASSFRQGVNKNIQYF.

This clonotype was counted ten times or more. V is TRBV28 and J is TRBJ1-5; TRBD1 matches 9 bases. V gave up 2 bases and J gave up 4 bases; unmatched junction bases: 12. From germline, CDR1 is MDHEN and CDR2 SYDVKM. The CDR3 loop spans 18 amino acids. The CDR3 loop reads CASSLGGGWDRANQPQHF. The CDR3 nucleotides read TGTGCCAGCAGTTTAGGGGGGGGATGGGACAGGGCGAATCAGCCCCAGCATTTT.

This clonotype was recorded many times. The chain joins TRBV6-2 or TRBV6-3 to TRBJ2-7; weak D call: TRBD1 (6 bases). V was pared by 2 bases and J by 1 base, with 9 bases between. Germline CDR1 MNHEY, CDR2 SVGEGT. CDR3 length: 14 residues. The CDR3 is CASSYPGQSYEQYF. CDR3 coding DNA: TGTGCCAGCAGTTACCCCGGACAGTCCTACGAGCAGTACTTC.

The sample holds a few counts of this clonotype. The chain employs TRBV6-1 and TRBJ1-2, with 8 bases fitting TRBD1. The germline CDR1 and CDR2 sequences are MNHNS and SASEGT. CDR3 length: 14 residues. V was clipped by 2 bases and J by 6 bases; unmatched bases: 5. CDR3 nucleotides: TGTGCCAGCAGTGAACGGACAGGGAAGGATGGCTACACCTTC. This codes for CASSERTGKDGYTF.

At least ten counts were recorded for this clonotype. V gene TRBV6-5 combines with J gene TRBJ1-1; perhaps TRBD1 as D (6 bases). This CDR3 has 15 amino acids. Germline CDR1 MNHEY, CDR2 SVGAGI. V was shortened by 2 bases and J by 1 base, with 11 bases between the two germline ends. The CDR3 loop reads CASSYGGGWNTEAFF. The CDR3 region has the DNA TGTGCCAGCAGTTACGGAGGGGGTTGGAACACTGAAGCTTTCTTT.

This clonotype has at least ten counts. The gene calls are TRBV6-5 and TRBJ1-1; no clear D. The CDR3 is 15 residues long. Germline loops: CDR1 MNHEY, CDR2 SVGAGI. Trimming removed 1 base from V and 2 bases from J, with 11 bases in between. CDR3 region: CASSYFPGVNTEAFF. CDR3 DNA sequence: TGTGCCAGCAGTTACTTCCCCGGGGTAAACACTGAAGCTTTCTTT.

Many counts were recorded for this clonotype. At one end, the junction sequence differs from germline, possibly due to a read error. The chain uses TRBV7-7 and TRBJ2-1; D gene unclear. CDR1 SSHAT and CDR2 FNYEAQ come from the germline V gene (reference sequence). The CDR3 contains 15 residues. The DNA for the CDR3 is TGTGCTAGCAGCTTAGGCCCGGGTAGCTCCGATGAGCAGTTCTTC. Translated: CASSLGPGSSDEQFF.